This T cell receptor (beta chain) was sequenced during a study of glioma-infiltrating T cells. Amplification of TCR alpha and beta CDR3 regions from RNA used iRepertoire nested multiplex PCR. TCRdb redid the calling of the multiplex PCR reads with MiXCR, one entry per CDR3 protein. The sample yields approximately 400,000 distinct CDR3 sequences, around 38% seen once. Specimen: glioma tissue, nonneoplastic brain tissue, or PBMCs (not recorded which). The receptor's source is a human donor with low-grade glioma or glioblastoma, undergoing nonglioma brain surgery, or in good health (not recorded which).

The CDR3 DNA is TGTGCCAGCAATCGGCAGGGCACTGAAGCTTTCTTT. This sequence encodes CASNRQGTEAFF. V usage is TRBV7-9 and J usage is TRBJ1-1; D is perhaps TRBD1 (5 bases). Germline CDR1 SEHNR, CDR2 FQNEAQ (reference sequence). The CDR3 spans 12 residues. Trimming stripped 7 bases from V and 4 bases from J, with 10 bases between.